The 5 T cell receptor beta chains given below trace back to one sample, sequenced in a study of patients and donors after allogeneic stem cell transplantation. TCRdb ran MiXCR on the RT-PCR reads and lists one entry per CDR3 protein. The sample lists over 130,000 distinct CDR3 sequences, approximately 35% seen once, with about 50% in the top ten. Input material: blood, either unsorted or a sorted T cell fraction (not recorded which). These receptors all come from a human donor who was either an allogeneic HSCT recipient or a stem cell or donor lymphocyte infusion donor (not recorded which). It is not recorded whose cells these are; they may come from a transplant donor.

The chain joins TRBV25-1 to TRBJ1-3; the D is unclear. CDR3 length: 16 amino acids. Trimming took 1 base from V and 2 from J, leaving 12 bases between them. The germline gives CDR1 MGHDK, CDR2 SYGVNS. The CDR3 sequence: CASSELVAGAGNTIYF. DNA of the CDR3: TGTGCCAGCAGTGAATTGGTGGCAGGAGCTGGAAACACCATATATTTT.

The chain has TRBV6-6 and TRBJ1-6; the match to TRBD1 covers 7 bases. This CDR3 has 14 residues. V trimming: 4 bases; J trimming: 5 bases; junction bases outside the gene matches: 2. Germline-derived CDR1 and CDR2 are MNHNY and SVGAGI (reference sequence). The CDR3 protein is CASSSTGNNSPLHF. The CDR3 bases are TGTGCCAGCAGTTCGACAGGGAATAATTCACCCCTCCACTTT.

The chain carries TRBV6-5 and TRBJ2-2; D may be TRBD2 (7 bases). The germline CDR1 and CDR2 sequences are MNHEY and SVGAGI. CDR3 length equals 16 residues. Between the trimmed V and J ends, which lost 6 bases and 4 bases, there was a span of 18 bases. The CDR3 sequence: CASRKGGRALTGELFF. The CDR3 nucleotides read TGTGCCAGCAGGAAGGGGGGGCGGGCCCTCACCGGGGAGCTGTTTTTT.

This clonotype was recorded a few times. The chain is built from TRBV7-9 and TRBJ1-1; D remains unclear. Deletions cut 7 bases from V and 1 base from J, with 10 bases between. The germline CDR1 and CDR2 sequences are SEHNR and FQNEAQ (reference sequence). This CDR3 has 13 residues. Written as DNA, the CDR3 is TGTGCCAGCATGTGGGGAAGGAACACTGAAGCTTTCTTT. This encodes CASMWGRNTEAFF.

V and J are TRBV5-5 and TRBJ1-4; perhaps TRBD1 as D (5 bases). Trimming took 4 bases from V and 0 from J, leaving 13 bases between them. The germline CDR1 and CDR2 sequences are SGHKS and YYEKEE (reference sequence). This CDR3 contains 16 residues. The CDR3 region is CASSPILGPTNEKLFF. CDR3 DNA sequence: TGTGCCAGCAGCCCTATCTTGGGGCCAACTAATGAAAAACTGTTTTTT.